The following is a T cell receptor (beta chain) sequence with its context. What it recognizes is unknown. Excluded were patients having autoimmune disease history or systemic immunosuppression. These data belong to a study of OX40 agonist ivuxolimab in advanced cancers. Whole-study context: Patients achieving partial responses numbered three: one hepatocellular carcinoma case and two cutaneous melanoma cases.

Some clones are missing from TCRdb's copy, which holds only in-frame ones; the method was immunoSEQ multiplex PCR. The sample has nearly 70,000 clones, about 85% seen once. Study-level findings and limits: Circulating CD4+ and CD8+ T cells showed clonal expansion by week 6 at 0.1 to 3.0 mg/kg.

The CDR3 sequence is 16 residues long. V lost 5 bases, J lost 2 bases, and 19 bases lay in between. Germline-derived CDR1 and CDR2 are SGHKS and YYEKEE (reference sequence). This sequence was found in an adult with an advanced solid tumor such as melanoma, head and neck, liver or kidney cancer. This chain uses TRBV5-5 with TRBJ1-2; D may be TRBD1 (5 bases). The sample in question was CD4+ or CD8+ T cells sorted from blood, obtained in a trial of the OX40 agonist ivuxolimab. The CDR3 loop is CASSFAAGTDNYGYTF. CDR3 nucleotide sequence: TGTGCCAGCAGTTTTGCCGCCGGGACGGACAACTATGGCTACACCTTC. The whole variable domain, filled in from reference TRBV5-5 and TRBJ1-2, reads DAGVTQSPTHLIKTRGQQVTLRCSPISGHKSVSWYQQVLGQGPQFIFQYYEKEERGRGNFPDRFSARQFPNYSSELNVNALLLGDSALYLCASSFAAGTDNYGYTFGSGTRLTVV.